These 19 T cell receptor beta chains were all obtained from the same sample, sequenced in a study of identifying expanded T cells in peripheral blood. Assay used: immunoSEQ multiplex PCR; TCRdb lists only in-frame clones, some missing. The table shows 100,000 to 150,000 clones, with 75% to 90% occurring only once. Material for sequencing was blood. The source of these receptors is a person aged 18 to 75 in good health.

The V gene is TRBV5-1, the J gene TRBJ1-4; 8 nucleotides agree with TRBD1. The CDR3 has 14 amino acids. CDR1 is SGHRS, CDR2 YFSETQ, per germline. V lost 0 bases to trimming and J lost 8 bases; unmatched junction nucleotides: 3. CDR3 loop: CASSLGQGSEKLFF. Written as DNA, the CDR3 is TGCGCCAGCAGCTTGGGACAGGGGAGCGAAAAACTGTTTTTT.

This chain links TRBV7-2 with TRBJ2-2; 13 nucleotides line up with TRBD2. The J segment lost 2 bases and the V segment lost 5 bases, leaving 5 bases of the junction unmatched. The CDR3 has 17 residues. Germline V gene sequence: CDR1 SGHTA, CDR2 FQGNSA. DNA for the CDR3: TGTGCCAGCAGCACCGGGACTAGCGGGATAAACACCGGGGAGCTGTTTTTT. It specifies CASSTGTSGINTGELFF.

This CDR3 reads CASSYAGTRGDTQYF. The CDR3 nucleotides are TGTGCCAGCAGCTATGCCGGGACTAGGGGTGATACGCAGTATTTT. The gene calls are TRBV27 and TRBJ2-3; TRBD2 aligns across 8 bases. Germline trimming cut 6 bases from V and 6 bases from J; bases unmatched to any gene: 11. Germline V gene data show CDR1 as MNHEY and CDR2 as SMNVEV (reference sequence). This CDR3 has 15 residues.

This rearrangement joins TRBV7-8 to TRBJ2-2; D is possibly TRBD1 (6 bases). Trimming pared 5 bases from V and 6 bases from J, leaving 16 bases between. This CDR3 is 15 amino acids long. CDR1 is SGHVS, CDR2 FQNEAQ, per germline. The CDR3, as DNA: TGTGCCAGCAGCATCGAAGTTGCAGGGGCCGGGGAGCTGTTTTTT. Encoded protein: CASSIEVAGAGELFF.

The rearrangement joins TRBV7-9 to TRBJ2-4; 8 nucleotides agree with TRBD1. V lost 5 bases, J lost 8 bases, and 2 bases stayed unmatched. The CDR3 covers 12 residues. Germline loops: CDR1 SEHNR, CDR2 FQNEAQ (reference sequence). The CDR3 here is CASSDRGDIQYF. The DNA for the CDR3 is TGTGCCAGCAGCGACAGGGGAGACATTCAGTACTTC.

This clone was detected ten times or more. The rearrangement joins TRBV18 to TRBJ2-7; tentatively, D is TRBD2 (6 bases). CDR3 length: 15 amino acids. Germline values: CDR1 KGHSH, CDR2 LQKENI. The ends were cut back, 0 bases at V and 0 bases at J, with 9 bases in the middle. DNA of the CDR3: TGTGCCAGCTCACCACCCCGGGGGATCTCCTACGAGCAGTACTTC. It translates to CASSPPRGISYEQYF. Drawing the rest from reference TRBV18 and TRBJ2-7, the complete variable domain is NAGVMQNPRHLVRRRGQEARLRCSPMKGHSHVYWYRQLPEEGLKFMVYLQKENIIDESGMPKERFSAEFPKEGPSILRIQQVVRGDSAAYFCASSPPRGISYEQYFGPGTRLTVT.

In this sample, this clone turned up a few times. The genes are TRBV20-1 and TRBJ1-2, with unresolved D. The CDR3 contains 11 residues. V was shortened by 5 bases and J by 5 bases, with 9 bases between the two germline ends. Germline V gives CDR1 DFQATT, CDR2 SNEGSKA (reference sequence). The CDR3 nucleotides are TGCAGTGCTGTCTCAGAATATGGCTACACCTTC. Translating it yields CSAVSEYGYTF.

This clone was seen only a few times. The chain joins TRBV6-5 to TRBJ1-6, with no clear D. V lost 5 bases to trimming and J lost 4 bases, with 6 bases between them. CDR1 is MNHEY and CDR2 is SVGAGI in the germline V gene. The CDR3 is made up of 13 amino acids. CDR3 loop: CASSKEYNSPLHF. The CDR3 coding sequence is TGTGCCAGCAGTAAGGAGTATAATTCACCCCTCCACTTT.

J is TRBJ1-5 and V is TRBV6-5; tentative D call: TRBD1 (5 bases). The CDR3 consists of 15 residues. The ends were cut back, 7 bases at V and 10 bases at J, with 23 bases in the middle. CDR1 MNHEY and CDR2 SVGAGI come from the germline V gene. Here the CDR3 reads CASNPGDRPSLPQHF. The CDR3 DNA reads TGTGCCAGCAATCCGGGGGATAGGCCATCCTTACCCCAGCATTTT.

This clone has more than one count but fewer than ten. V usage is TRBV7-8 and J usage is TRBJ2-1; D possibly corresponds to TRBD2 (6 bases). Germline V lookup: CDR1 SGHVS, CDR2 FQNEAQ. The V end was cut by 2 bases, the J end by 4 bases, with 12 bases between. The CDR3 totals 15 residues. The CDR3, as DNA: TGTGCCAGCAGCTTACCAGCGCTAGCGTACAATGAGCAGTTCTTC. Its protein is CASSLPALAYNEQFF.

The chain is built from TRBV15 and TRBJ2-6; D not certain. V lost 0 bases and J lost 0, with 3 bases in between. This CDR3 comprises 15 residues. CDR1 is LNHNV and CDR2 is YYDKDF in the germline V gene (reference sequence). Here the CDR3 reads CATSREYSGANVLTF. The CDR3 coding sequence is TGTGCCACCAGCAGAGAATACTCTGGGGCCAACGTCCTGACTTTC.

The J gene is TRBJ2-3, the V gene TRBV5-1; D is unclear. Looked up from germline, CDR1 is SGHRS and CDR2 is YFSETQ. The length of the CDR3 is 12 residues. Trimming removed 2 bases at V and 6 bases at J, with 7 bases between. The CDR3 nucleotides read TGCGCCAGCAGCTTCACCAGGGATACGCAGTATTTT. It translates to CASSFTRDTQYF.

V usage is TRBV27 and J usage is TRBJ2-3, with TRBD2 matching 10 bases. The germline gives CDR1 MNHEY, CDR2 SMNVEV (reference sequence). J gave up 3 bases and V 3 bases, and 3 bases lay outside the gene matches. This CDR3 comprises 15 residues. The CDR3 sequence is CASSFPSGGTDTQYF. In nucleotides, the CDR3 is TGTGCCAGCAGTTTCCCTAGCGGGGGAACAGATACGCAGTATTTT.

The chain recombines TRBV29-1 with TRBJ2-2, with 11 bases identical to TRBD2. Germline CDR1 is SQVTM and CDR2 is ANQGSEA. The junction had 4 bases not matched to a gene; V was cut back by 6 bases and J by 4 bases. The CDR3 length is 14 residues. CDR3 sequence (DNA): TGCAGCGTCACTAGCGGGGGAGTCACCGGGGAGCTGTTTTTT. Encoded protein: CSVTSGGVTGELFF.

This chain links TRBV14 with TRBJ2-2; a possible D gene is TRBD1 (5 bases). From germline, CDR1 is SGHDN and CDR2 FVKESK. The CDR3 runs 16 residues. Trimming shortened V by 0 bases and J by 6 bases, and 14 bases separated the two germline ends. The CDR3 sequence is CASSQDSLGVAGELFF. In DNA form, the CDR3 reads TGTGCCAGCAGCCAAGATTCATTAGGGGTTGCCGGGGAGCTGTTTTTT.

The chain links TRBV7-3 to TRBJ2-1, with a tentative D call TRBD2 (7 bases). With 6 bases removed from V and 2 bases from J, the gap between germline ends came to 20 bases. Germline V gene data show CDR1 as SGHTA and CDR2 as FQGTGA. This CDR3 region has 17 residues. CDR3 protein: CASSPDGTGGPYNEQFF. The CDR3 coding sequence is TGTGCCAGCAGTCCTGATGGGACGGGGGGCCCCTACAATGAGCAGTTCTTC.

This clone was seen once. This chain uses TRBV30 with TRBJ1-2; maybe TRBD1 (6 bases). The germline CDR1 and CDR2 sequences are GTSNPN and SVGIG (reference sequence). CDR3 length: 12 residues. The V gene lost 8 bases and the J gene lost 4 bases, with 14 bases spanning the gap. The CDR3 nucleotides are TGTGCCGGGGGGCGGGGCAGCTATGGCTACACCTTC. This gives the protein CAGGRGSYGYTF.

This chain connects TRBV6-6 to TRBJ1-1; unclear D gene. CDR1 is MNHNY and CDR2 is SVGAGI in the germline V gene (reference sequence). The CDR3 runs 13 residues. V lost 5 bases and J lost 0, with 7 bases in between. CDR3 DNA sequence: TGTGCCAGCAGTGGTATCATGAACACTGAAGCTTTCTTT. Protein: CASSGIMNTEAFF.

The rearrangement uses TRBV28 and TRBJ1-1; 10 nucleotides line up with TRBD1. V lost 7 bases, J lost 0 bases, and 8 bases stayed unmatched. The CDR3 totals 16 residues. CDR1 and CDR2 (germline): MDHEN, SYDVKM. CDR3 nucleotides: TGTGCCAGCACTCCGGACAGGGGGAGTCTGAACACTGAAGCTTTCTTT. It encodes CASTPDRGSLNTEAFF.